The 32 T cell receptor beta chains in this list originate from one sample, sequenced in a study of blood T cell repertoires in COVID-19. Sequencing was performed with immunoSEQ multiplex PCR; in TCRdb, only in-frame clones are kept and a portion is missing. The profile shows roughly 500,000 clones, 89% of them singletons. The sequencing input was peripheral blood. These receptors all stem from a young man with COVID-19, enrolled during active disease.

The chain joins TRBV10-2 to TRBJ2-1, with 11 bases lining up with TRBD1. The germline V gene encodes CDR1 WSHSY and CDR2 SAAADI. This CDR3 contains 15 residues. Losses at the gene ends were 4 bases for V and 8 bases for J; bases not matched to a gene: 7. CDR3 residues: CASSARTGGFDEQFF. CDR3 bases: TGCGCCAGCAGTGCTCGGACAGGGGGCTTCGATGAGCAGTTCTTC.

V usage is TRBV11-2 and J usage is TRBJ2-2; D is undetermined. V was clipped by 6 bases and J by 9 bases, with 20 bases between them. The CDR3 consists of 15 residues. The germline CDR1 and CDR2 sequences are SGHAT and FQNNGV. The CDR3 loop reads CASSSSDGSNRELFF. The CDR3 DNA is TGTGCCAGCAGTTCCTCCGACGGGTCCAACCGGGAGCTGTTTTTT.

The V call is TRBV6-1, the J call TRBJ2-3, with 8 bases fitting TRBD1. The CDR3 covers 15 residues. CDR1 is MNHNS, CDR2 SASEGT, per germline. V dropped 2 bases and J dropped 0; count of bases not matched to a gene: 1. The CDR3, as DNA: TGTGCCAGCAGTGAACGACAGGGGAGCACAGATACGCAGTATTTT. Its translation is CASSERQGSTDTQYF.

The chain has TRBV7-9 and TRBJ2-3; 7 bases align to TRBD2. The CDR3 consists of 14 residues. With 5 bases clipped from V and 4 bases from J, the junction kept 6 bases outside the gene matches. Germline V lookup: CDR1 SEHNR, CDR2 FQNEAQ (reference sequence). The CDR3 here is CASSREDGADTQYF. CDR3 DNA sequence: TGTGCCAGCAGCCGGGAGGATGGGGCAGATACGCAGTATTTT.

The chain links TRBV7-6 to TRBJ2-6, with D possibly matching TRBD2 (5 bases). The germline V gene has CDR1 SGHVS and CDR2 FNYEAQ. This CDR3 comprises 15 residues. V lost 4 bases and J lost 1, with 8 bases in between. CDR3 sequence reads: CASSSGNSGANVLTF. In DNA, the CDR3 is TGTGCCAGCAGCTCCGGGAATTCTGGGGCCAACGTCCTGACTTTC.

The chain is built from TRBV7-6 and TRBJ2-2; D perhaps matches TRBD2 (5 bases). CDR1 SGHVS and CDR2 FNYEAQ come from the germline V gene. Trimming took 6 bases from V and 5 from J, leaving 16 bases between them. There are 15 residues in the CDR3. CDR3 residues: CASSRDSRGTGELFF. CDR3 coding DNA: TGTGCCAGCAGTAGAGACTCCAGAGGGACCGGGGAGCTGTTTTTT. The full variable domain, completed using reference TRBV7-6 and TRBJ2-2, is GAGVSQSPRYKVTKRGQDVALRCDPISGHVSLYWYRQALGQGPEFLTYFNYEAQQDKSGLPNDRFSAERPEGSISTLTIQRTEQRDSAMYRCASSRDSRGTGELFFGEGSRLTVL.

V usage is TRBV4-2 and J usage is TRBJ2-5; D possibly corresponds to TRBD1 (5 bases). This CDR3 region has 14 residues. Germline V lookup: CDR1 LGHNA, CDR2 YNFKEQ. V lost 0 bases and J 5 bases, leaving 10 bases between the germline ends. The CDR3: CASSQEVGVETQYF. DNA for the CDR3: TGTGCCAGCAGCCAAGAAGTAGGGGTGGAGACCCAGTACTTC.

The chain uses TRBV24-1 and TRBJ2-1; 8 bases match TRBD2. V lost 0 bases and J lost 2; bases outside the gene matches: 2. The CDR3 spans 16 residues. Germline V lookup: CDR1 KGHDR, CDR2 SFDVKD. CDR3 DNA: TGTGCCACCAGTGATTTGGTAGCGGGAACCTACAATGAGCAGTTCTTC. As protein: CATSDLVAGTYNEQFF.

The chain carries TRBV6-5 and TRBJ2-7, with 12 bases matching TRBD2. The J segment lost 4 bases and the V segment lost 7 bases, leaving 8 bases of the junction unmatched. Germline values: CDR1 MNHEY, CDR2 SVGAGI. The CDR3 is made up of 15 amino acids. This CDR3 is CASIARTSGIYEQYF. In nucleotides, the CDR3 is TGTGCCAGCATTGCACGGACTAGCGGGATTTACGAGCAGTACTTC.

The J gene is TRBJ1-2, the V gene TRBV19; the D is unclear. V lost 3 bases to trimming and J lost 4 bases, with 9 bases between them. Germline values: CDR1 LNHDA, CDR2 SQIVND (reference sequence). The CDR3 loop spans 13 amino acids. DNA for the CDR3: TGTGCCAGTAGTATTGGGCCAGCCTATGGCTACACCTTC. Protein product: CASSIGPAYGYTF. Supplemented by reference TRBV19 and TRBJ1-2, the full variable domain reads DGGITQSPKYLFRKEGQNVTLSCEQNLNHDAMYWYRQDPGQGLRLIYYSQIVNDFQKGDIAEGYSVSREKKESFPLTVTSAQKNPTAFYLCASSIGPAYGYTFGSGTRLTVV.

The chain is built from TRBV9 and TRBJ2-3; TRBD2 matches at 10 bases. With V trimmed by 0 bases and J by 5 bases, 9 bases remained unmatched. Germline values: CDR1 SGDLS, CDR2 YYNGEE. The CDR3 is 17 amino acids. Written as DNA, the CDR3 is TGTGCCAGCAGCGTAGGCCTAGCGGGAGAAGGTAGAGATACGCAGTATTTT. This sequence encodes CASSVGLAGEGRDTQYF.

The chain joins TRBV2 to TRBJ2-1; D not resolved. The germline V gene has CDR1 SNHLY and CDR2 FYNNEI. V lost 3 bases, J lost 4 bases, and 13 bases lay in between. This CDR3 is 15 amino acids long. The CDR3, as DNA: TGTGCCAGCAGTGACATACAGCCAAAATACAATGAGCAGTTCTTC. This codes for CASSDIQPKYNEQFF.

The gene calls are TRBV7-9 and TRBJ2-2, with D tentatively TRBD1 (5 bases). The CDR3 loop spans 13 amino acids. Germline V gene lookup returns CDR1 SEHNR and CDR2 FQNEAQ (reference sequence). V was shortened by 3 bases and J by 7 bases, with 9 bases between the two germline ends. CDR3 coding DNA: TGTGCCAGCAGCTTTCAGGGAAGCGGGGAGCTGTTTTTT. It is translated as CASSFQGSGELFF.

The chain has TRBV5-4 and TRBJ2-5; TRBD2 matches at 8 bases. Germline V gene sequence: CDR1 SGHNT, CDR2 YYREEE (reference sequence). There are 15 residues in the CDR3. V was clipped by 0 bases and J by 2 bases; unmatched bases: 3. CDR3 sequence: CASSLGVAGQETQYF. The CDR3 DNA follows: TGTGCCAGCAGCTTGGGAGTAGCGGGACAAGAGACCCAGTACTTC. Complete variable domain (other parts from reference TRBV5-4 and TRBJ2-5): ETGVTQSPTHLIKTRGQQVTLRCSSQSGHNTVSWYQQALGQGPQFIFQYYREEENGRGNFPPRFSGLQFPNYSSELNVNALELDDSALYLCASSLGVAGQETQYFGPGTRLLVL.

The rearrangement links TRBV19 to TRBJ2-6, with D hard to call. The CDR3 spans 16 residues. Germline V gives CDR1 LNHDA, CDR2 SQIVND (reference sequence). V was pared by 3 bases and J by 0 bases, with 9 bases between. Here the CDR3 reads CASSIGRGSGANVLTF. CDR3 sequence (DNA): TGTGCCAGTAGTATTGGCCGCGGCTCTGGGGCCAACGTCCTGACTTTC.

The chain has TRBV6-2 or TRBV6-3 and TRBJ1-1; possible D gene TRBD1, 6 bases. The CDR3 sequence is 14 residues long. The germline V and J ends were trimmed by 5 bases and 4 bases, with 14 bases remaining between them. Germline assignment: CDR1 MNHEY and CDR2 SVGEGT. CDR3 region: CASSPNLGGTEAFF. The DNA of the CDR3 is TGTGCCAGCAGTCCAAACCTAGGGGGCACTGAAGCTTTCTTT.

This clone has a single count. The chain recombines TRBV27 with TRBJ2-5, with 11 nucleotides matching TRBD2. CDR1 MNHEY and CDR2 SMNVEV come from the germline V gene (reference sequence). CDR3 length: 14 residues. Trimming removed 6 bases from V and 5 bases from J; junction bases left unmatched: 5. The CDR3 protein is CASRLLAGVETQYF. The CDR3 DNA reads TGTGCCAGCAGACTACTAGCGGGGGTCGAGACCCAGTACTTC.

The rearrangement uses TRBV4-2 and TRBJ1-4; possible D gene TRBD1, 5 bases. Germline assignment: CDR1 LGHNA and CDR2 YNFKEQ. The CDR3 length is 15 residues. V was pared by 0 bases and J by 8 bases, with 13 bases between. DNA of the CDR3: TGTGCCAGCAGCCAAGACAGGGAGGTGGGGGAAAAACTGTTTTTT. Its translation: CASSQDREVGEKLFF.

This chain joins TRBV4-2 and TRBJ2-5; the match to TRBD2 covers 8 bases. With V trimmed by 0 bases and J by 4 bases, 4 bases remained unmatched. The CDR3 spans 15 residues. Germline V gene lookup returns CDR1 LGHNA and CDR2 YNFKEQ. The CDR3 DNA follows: TGTGCCAGCAGCCAAGACCAGCGGGGGACAGAGACCCAGTACTTC. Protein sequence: CASSQDQRGTETQYF.

Here the CDR3 reads CASSLPGSSYEQYF. In DNA, the CDR3 is TGTGCCAGCAGCTTGCCGGGAAGCTCCTACGAGCAGTACTTC. The genes are TRBV5-4 and TRBJ2-7; possible D gene TRBD2, 5 bases. This CDR3 comprises 14 residues. Trimming took 1 base from V and 0 from J, leaving 8 bases between them. The germline V gene encodes CDR1 SGHNT and CDR2 YYREEE (reference sequence). The complete variable domain, with remaining parts taken from reference TRBV5-4 and TRBJ2-7, reads ETGVTQSPTHLIKTRGQQVTLRCSSQSGHNTVSWYQQALGQGPQFIFQYYREEENGRGNFPPRFSGLQFPNYSSELNVNALELDDSALYLCASSLPGSSYEQYFGPGTRLTVT.

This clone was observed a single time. The CDR3: CATLVGDHHRGWDYGYTF. Written as DNA, the CDR3 is TGTGCCACCCTTGTGGGGGATCACCACAGGGGATGGGACTATGGCTACACCTTC. The rearrangement joins TRBV7-9 to TRBJ1-2; 7 nucleotides match TRBD1. This CDR3 comprises 18 residues. V dropped 10 bases and J dropped 3; count of bases not matched to a gene: 23. Germline CDR1 SEHNR, CDR2 FQNEAQ (reference sequence).

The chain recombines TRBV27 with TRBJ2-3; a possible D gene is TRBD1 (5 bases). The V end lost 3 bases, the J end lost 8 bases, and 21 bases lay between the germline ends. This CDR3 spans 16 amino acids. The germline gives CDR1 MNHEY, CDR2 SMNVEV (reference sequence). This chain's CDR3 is CASSLGLGGARSTQYF. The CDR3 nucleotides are TGTGCCAGCAGTTTGGGTCTGGGTGGGGCGAGGAGTACGCAGTATTTT.

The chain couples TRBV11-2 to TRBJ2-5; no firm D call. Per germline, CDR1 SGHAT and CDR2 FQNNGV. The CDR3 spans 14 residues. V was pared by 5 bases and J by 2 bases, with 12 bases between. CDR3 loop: CASSPRQQQETQYF. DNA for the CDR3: TGTGCCAGCAGCCCCAGGCAGCAGCAAGAGACCCAGTACTTC.

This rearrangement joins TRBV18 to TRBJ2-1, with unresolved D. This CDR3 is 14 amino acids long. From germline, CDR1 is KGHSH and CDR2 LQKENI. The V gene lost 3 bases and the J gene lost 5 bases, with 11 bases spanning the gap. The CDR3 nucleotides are TGTGCCAGCTCACCGCAAAGAGGCGACAATGAGCAGTTCTTC. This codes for CASSPQRGDNEQFF.

In DNA, the CDR3 is TGCGCCAGCAGTGAGCAGGGCCCTTATAGCAATCAGCCCCAGCATTTT. This translates into CASSEQGPYSNQPQHF. The rearrangement joins TRBV5-1 to TRBJ1-5; a possible D gene is TRBD1 (5 bases). Germline V gene sequence: CDR1 SGHRS, CDR2 YFSETQ. The length of the CDR3 is 16 residues. The V end lost 5 bases, the J end lost 0 bases, and 15 bases lay between the germline ends. Full variable domain (missing parts from reference TRBV5-1 and TRBJ1-5): KAGVTQTPRYLIKTRGQQVTLSCSPISGHRSVSWYQQTPGQGLQFLFEYFSETQRNKGNFPGRFSGRQFSNSRSEMNVSTLELGDSALYLCASSEQGPYSNQPQHFGDGTRLSIL.

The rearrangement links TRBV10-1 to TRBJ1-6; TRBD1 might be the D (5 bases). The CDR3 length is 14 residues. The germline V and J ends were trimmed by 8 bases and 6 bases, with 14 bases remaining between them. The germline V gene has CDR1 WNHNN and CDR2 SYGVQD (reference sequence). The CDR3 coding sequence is TGCGCCAGCTCGAAAGGACACTCTAATTCACCCCTCCACTTT. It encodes CASSKGHSNSPLHF.

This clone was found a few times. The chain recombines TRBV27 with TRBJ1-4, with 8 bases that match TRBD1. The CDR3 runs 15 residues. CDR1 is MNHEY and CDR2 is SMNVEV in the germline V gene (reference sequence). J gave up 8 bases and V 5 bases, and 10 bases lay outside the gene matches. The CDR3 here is CASSPSWTGWEKLFF. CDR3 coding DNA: TGTGCCAGCAGTCCCAGCTGGACAGGGTGGGAAAAACTGTTTTTT.

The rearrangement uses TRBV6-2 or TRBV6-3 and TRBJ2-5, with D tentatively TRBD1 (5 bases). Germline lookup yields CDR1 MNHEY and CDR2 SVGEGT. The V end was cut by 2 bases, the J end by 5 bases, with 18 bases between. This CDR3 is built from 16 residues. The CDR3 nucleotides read TGTGCCAGCAGTTACGGCCAGGGTCAGTCCTGGGAGACCCAGTACTTC. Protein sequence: CASSYGQGQSWETQYF.

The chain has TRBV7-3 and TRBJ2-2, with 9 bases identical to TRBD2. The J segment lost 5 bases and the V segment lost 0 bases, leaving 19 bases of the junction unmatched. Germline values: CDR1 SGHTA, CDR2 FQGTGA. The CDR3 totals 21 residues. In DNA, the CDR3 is TGTGCCAGCAGCTTAACCCCTCGGTTCGGGCGGGAGGGCCGTGATACCGGGGAGCTGTTTTTT. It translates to CASSLTPRFGREGRDTGELFF.

The CDR3 reads CASSLPGKSDTGELFF. The CDR3 bases are TGCGCCAGCAGCCTCCCGGGAAAATCCGACACCGGGGAGCTGTTTTTT. The chain has TRBV5-1 and TRBJ2-2; TRBD2 might be the D (5 bases). CDR1 and CDR2 (germline): SGHRS, YFSETQ. The V end lost 4 bases, the J end lost 3 bases, and 16 bases lay between the germline ends. The CDR3 is made up of 16 amino acids.

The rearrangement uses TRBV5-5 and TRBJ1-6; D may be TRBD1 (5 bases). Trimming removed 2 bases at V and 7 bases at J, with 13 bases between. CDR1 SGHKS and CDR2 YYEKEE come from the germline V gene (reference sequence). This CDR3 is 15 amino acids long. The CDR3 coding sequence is TGTGCCAGCAGCTTCACCGGGACTGAGAATTCACCCCTCCACTTT. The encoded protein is CASSFTGTENSPLHF.

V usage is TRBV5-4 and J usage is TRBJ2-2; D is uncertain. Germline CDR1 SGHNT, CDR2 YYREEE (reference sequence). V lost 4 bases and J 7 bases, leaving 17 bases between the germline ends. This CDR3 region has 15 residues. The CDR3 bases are TGTGCCAGCAGCAGAGACTTACCATACATCGGGGAGCTGTTTTTT. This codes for CASSRDLPYIGELFF.